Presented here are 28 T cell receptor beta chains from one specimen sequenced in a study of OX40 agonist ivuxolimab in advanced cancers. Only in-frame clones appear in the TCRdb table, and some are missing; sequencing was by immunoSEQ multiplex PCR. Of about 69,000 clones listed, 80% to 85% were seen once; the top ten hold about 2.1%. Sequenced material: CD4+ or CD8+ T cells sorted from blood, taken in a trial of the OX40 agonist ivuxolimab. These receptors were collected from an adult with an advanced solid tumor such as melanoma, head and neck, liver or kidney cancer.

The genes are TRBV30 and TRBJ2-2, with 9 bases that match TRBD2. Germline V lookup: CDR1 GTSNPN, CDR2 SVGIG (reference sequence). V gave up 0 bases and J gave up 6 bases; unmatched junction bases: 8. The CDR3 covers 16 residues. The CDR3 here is CAWSVAAGGPPGELFF. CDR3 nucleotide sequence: TGTGCCTGGAGTGTAGCGGCGGGAGGGCCCCCCGGGGAGCTGTTTTTT.

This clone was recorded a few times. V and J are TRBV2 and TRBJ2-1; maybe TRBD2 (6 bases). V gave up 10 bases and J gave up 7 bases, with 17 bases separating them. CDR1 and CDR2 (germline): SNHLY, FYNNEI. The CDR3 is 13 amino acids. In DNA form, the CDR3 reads TGTGCCACCGGGGCTAGCGTCAGGAATGAGCAGTTCTTC. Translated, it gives CATGASVRNEQFF. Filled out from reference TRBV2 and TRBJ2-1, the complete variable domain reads EPEVTQTPSHQVTQMGQEVILRCVPISNHLYFYWYRQILGQKVEFLVSFYNNEISEKSEIFDDQFSVERPDGSNFTLKIRSTKLEDSAMYFCATGASVRNEQFFGPGTRLTVL.

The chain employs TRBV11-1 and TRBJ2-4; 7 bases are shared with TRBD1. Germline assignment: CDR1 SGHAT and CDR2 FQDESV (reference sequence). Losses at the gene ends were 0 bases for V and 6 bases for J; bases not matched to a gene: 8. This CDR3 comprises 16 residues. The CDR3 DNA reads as TGTGCCAGCAGCTTAGCTGACAGGGTCGGTGGAAACATTCAGTACTTC. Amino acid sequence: CASSLADRVGGNIQYF.

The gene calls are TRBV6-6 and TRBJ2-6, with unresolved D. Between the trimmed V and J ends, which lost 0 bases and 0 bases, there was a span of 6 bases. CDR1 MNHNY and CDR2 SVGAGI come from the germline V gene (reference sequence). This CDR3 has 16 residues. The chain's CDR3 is CASSYSQNSGANVLTF. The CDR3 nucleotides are TGTGCCAGCAGTTACTCGCAGAACTCTGGGGCCAACGTCCTGACTTTC.

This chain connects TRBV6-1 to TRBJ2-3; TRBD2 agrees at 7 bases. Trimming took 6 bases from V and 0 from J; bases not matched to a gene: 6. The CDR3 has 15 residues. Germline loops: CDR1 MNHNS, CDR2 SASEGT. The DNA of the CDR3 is TGTGCCAGCAGGCCCGGGACTACTAGCACAGATACGCAGTATTTT. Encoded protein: CASRPGTTSTDTQYF.

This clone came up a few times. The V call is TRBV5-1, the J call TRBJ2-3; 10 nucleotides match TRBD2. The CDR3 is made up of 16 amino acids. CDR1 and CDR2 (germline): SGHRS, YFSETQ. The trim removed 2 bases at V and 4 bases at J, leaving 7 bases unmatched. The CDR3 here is CASSFAAGGRADTQYF. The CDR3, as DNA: TGCGCCAGCAGCTTCGCAGCGGGAGGGCGGGCAGATACGCAGTATTTT. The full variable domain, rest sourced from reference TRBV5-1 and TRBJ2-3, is KAGVTQTPRYLIKTRGQQVTLSCSPISGHRSVSWYQQTPGQGLQFLFEYFSETQRNKGNFPGRFSGRQFSNSRSEMNVSTLELGDSALYLCASSFAAGGRADTQYFGPGTRLTVL.

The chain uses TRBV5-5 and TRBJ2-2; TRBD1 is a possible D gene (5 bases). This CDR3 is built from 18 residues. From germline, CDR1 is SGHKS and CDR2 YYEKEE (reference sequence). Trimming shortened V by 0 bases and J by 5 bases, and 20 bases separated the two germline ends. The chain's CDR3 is CASSLVSFGREGTGELFF. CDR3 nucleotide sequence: TGTGCCAGCAGCTTGGTCAGTTTCGGCAGGGAAGGAACCGGGGAGCTGTTTTTT.

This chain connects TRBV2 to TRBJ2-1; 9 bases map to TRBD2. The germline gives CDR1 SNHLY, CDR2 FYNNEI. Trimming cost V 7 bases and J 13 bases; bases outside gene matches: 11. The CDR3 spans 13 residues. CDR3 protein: CASTGQFSGRQFF. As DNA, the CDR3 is TGTGCCAGCACCGGACAGTTTAGCGGGAGACAGTTCTTC. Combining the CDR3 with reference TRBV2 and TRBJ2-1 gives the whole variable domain EPEVTQTPSHQVTQMGQEVILRCVPISNHLYFYWYRQILGQKVEFLVSFYNNEISEKSEIFDDQFSVERPDGSNFTLKIRSTKLEDSAMYFCASTGQFSGRQFFGPGTRLTVL.

CDR3 residues: CASSLDRGRTDTQYF. The CDR3 DNA is TGCGCCAGCAGCTTGGACAGGGGGCGCACAGATACGCAGTATTTT. The chain employs TRBV5-1 and TRBJ2-3; 9 nucleotides line up with TRBD1. This CDR3 comprises 15 residues. Trimming cost V 0 bases and J 1 base; bases outside gene matches: 0. Germline CDR1 is SGHRS and CDR2 is YFSETQ.

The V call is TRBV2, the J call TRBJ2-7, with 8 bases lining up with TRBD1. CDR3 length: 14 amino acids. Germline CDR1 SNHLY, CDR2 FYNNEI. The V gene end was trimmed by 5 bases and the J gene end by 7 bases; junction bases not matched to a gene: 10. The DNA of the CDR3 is TGTGCCAGCAGTTCCAGGACAGGGAGGAATGAGCAGTACTTC. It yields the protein CASSSRTGRNEQYF.

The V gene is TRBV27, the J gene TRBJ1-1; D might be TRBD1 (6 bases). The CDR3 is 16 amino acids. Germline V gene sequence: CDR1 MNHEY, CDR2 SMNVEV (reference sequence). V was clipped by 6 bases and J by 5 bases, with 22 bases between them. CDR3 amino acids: CASSPPRGTIKTEAFF. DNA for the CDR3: TGTGCCAGCAGCCCTCCTCGGGGGACAATTAAGACTGAAGCTTTCTTT.

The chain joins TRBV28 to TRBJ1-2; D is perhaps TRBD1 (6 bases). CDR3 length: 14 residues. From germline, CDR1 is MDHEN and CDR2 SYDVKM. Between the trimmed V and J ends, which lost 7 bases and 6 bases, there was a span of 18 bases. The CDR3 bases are TGTGCCAGCACTGGACAGAGGGGATTGGATGGCTACACCTTC. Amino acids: CASTGQRGLDGYTF.

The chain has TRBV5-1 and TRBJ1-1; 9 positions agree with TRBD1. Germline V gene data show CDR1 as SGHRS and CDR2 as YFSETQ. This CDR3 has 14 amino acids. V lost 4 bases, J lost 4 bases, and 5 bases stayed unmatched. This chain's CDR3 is CASSGGQGGTEAFF. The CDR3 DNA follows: TGCGCCAGCAGCGGGGGACAGGGTGGCACTGAAGCTTTCTTT.

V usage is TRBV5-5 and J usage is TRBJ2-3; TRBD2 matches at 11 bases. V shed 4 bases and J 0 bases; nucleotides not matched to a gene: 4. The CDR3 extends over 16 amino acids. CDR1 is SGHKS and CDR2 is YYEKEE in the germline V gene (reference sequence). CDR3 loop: CASSPLAGVSTDTQYF. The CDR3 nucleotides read TGTGCCAGCAGCCCACTAGCGGGAGTCAGCACAGATACGCAGTATTTT.

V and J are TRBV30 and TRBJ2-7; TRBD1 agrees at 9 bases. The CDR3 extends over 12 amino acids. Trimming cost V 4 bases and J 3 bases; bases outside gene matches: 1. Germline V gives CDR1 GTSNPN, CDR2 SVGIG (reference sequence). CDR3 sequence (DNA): TGTGCCTGGATGACAGGGGGCTACGAGCAGTACTTC. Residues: CAWMTGGYEQYF.

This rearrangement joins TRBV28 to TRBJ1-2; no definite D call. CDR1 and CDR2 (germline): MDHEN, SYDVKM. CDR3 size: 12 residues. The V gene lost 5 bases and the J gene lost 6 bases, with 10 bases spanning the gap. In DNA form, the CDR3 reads TGTGCCAGCAGTCCGTACCGCGATGGCTACACCTTC. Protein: CASSPYRDGYTF.

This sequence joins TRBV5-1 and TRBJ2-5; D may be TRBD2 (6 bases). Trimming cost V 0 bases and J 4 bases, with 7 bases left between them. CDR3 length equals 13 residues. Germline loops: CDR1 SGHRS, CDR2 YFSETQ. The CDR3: CASSLAGGETQYF. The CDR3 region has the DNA TGCGCCAGCAGCTTGGCCGGGGGAGAGACCCAGTACTTC.

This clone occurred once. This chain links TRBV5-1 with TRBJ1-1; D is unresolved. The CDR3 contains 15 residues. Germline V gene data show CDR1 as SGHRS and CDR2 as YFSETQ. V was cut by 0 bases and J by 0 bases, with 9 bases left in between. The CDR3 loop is CASSLVGGLNTEAFF. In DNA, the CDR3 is TGCGCCAGCAGCTTGGTCGGAGGGTTGAACACTGAAGCTTTCTTT.

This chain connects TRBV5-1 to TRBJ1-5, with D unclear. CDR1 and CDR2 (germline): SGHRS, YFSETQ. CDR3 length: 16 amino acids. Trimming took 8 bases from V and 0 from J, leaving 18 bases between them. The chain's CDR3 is CASSTWRLYSNQPQHF. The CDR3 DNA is TGCGCCAGTAGCACTTGGCGGCTATATAGCAATCAGCCCCAGCATTTT.

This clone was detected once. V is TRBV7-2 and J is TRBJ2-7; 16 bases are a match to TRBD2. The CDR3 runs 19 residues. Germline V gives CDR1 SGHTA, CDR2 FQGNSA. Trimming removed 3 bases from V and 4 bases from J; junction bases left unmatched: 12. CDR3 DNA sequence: TGTGCCAGCAGCTTCTACCTACTGGGACTAGCGGGAGGGAAATACGAGCAGTACTTC. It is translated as CASSFYLLGLAGGKYEQYF.

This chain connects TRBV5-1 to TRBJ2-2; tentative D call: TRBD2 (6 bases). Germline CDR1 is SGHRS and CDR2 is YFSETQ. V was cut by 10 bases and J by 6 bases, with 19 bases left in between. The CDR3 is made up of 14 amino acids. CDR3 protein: CAGRDSPVAGELFF. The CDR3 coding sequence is TGCGCCGGCCGGGACTCGCCCGTCGCCGGGGAGCTGTTTTTT.

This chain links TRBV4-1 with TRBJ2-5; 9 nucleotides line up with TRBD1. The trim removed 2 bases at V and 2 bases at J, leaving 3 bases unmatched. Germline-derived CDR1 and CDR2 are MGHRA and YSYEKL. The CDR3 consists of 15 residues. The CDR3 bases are TGCGCCAGCAGCCAACCCGGACAGGGGCAAGAGACCCAGTACTTC. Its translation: CASSQPGQGQETQYF.

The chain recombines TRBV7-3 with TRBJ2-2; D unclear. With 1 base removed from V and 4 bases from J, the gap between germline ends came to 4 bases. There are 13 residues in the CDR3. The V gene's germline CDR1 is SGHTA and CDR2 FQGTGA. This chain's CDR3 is CASSLIGTGELFF. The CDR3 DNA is TGTGCCAGCAGCTTAATAGGCACCGGGGAGCTGTTTTTT.

CDR3 in amino acids: CASSRGTGQNYGYTF. The CDR3, as DNA: TGTGCCAGCAGCCGTGGTACGGGCCAGAACTATGGCTACACCTTC. This chain links TRBV4-2 with TRBJ1-2; D is undetermined. This CDR3 is built from 15 residues. The germline CDR1 and CDR2 sequences are LGHNA and YNFKEQ. The V end was cut by 4 bases, the J end by 2 bases, with 14 bases between.

The CDR3 loop is CASSPGGGQGNYEQYF. The CDR3 DNA sequence: TGTGCCAGCAGCCCAGGGGGTGGACAGGGAAACTACGAGCAGTACTTC. The V and J genes are TRBV5-4 and TRBJ2-7; 8 bases align to TRBD1. V dropped 4 bases and J dropped 3; count of bases not matched to a gene: 12. This CDR3 region has 16 residues. Germline V gene data show CDR1 as SGHNT and CDR2 as YYREEE (reference sequence).

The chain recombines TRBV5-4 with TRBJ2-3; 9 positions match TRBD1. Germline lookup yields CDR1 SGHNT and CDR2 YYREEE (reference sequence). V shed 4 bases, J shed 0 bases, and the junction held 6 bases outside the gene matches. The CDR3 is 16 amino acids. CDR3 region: CASSPGTGRSTDTQYF. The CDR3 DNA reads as TGTGCCAGCAGCCCAGGGACAGGGCGAAGCACAGATACGCAGTATTTT.

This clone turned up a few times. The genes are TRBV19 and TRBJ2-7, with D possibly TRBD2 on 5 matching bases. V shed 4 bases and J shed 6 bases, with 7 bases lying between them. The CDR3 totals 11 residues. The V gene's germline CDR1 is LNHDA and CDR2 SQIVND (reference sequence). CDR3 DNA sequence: TGTGCCAGTAGTACGGGGTTCGAGCAGTACTTC. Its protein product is CASSTGFEQYF.

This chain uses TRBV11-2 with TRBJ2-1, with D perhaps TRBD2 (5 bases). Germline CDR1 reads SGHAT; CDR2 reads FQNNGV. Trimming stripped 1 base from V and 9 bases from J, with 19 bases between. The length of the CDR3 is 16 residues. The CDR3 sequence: CASSLARGSGSSEQFF. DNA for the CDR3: TGTGCCAGCAGCTTAGCCCGGGGTTCGGGTTCGAGTGAGCAGTTCTTC.